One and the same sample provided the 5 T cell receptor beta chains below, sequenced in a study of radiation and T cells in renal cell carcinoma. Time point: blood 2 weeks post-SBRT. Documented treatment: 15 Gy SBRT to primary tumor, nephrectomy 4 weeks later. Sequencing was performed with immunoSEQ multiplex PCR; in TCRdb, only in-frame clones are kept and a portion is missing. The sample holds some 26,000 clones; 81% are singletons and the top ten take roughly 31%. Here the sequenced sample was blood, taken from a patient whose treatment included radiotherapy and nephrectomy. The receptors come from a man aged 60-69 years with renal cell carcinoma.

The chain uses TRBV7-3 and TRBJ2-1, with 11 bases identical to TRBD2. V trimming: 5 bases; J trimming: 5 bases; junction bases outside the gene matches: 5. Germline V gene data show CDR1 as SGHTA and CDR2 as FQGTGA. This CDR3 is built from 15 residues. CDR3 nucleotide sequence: TGTGCCAGCAGCCTCGGGACTAGCGGAAACAATGAGCAGTTCTTC. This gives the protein CASSLGTSGNNEQFF. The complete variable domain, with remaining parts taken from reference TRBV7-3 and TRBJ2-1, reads GAGVSQTPSNKVTEKGKYVELRCDPISGHTALYWYRQSLGQGPEFLIYFQGTGAADDSGLPNDRFFAVRPEGSVSTLKIQRTERGDSAVYLCASSLGTSGNNEQFFGPGTRLTVL.

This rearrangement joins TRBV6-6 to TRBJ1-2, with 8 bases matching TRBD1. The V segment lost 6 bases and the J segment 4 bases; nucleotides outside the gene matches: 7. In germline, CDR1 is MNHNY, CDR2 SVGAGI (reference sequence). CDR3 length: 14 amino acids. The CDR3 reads CASSPGQASYGYTF. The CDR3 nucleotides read TGTGCCAGCAGCCCGGGACAGGCATCCTATGGCTACACCTTC.

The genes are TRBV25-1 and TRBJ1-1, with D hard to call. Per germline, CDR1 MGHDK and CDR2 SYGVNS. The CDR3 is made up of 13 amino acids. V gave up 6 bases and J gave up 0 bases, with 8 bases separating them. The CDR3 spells CASRDPLNTEAFF. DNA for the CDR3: TGTGCCAGCAGGGACCCCCTGAACACTGAAGCTTTCTTT.

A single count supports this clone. CDR3 sequence reads: CASSLGGNYGYTF. The CDR3 DNA reads TGCGCCAGCAGCTTGGGGGGTAACTATGGCTACACCTTC. V gene TRBV5-1 combines with J gene TRBJ1-2, with D unresolved. Germline assignment: CDR1 SGHRS and CDR2 YFSETQ. CDR3 length: 13 amino acids. The V and J ends lost 0 bases and 1 base respectively, with 4 bases between them.

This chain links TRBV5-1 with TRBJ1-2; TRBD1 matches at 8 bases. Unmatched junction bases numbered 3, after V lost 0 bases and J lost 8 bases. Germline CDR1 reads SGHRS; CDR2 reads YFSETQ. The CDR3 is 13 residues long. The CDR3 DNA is TGCGCCAGCAGCTTGGGGCAGGGGGCCGGCTACACCTTC. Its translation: CASSLGQGAGYTF.